This T cell receptor (beta chain) is from a study of cytomegalovirus exposure and HLA in healthy donors. Germline CDR1 and CDR2: SNHLY and FYNNEI. With 4 bases removed from V and 1 base from J, the gap between germline ends came to 10 bases. The CDR3 is made up of 14 amino acids. The count of this clone is one. PCR involved 60 Vbeta and 13 Jbeta primers. Data came from immunoSEQ multiplex PCR; TCRdb stores just in-frame clones and leaves some out. Of about 130,000 clones listed, approximately 69% are singletons. The rearrangement uses TRBV2 and TRBJ1-2; TRBD1 might be the D (6 bases). Specimen: PBMCs. This receptor was taken from a man aged 35 to 55 in good health and CMV-seropositive. The CDR3 DNA follows: TGTGCCAGCAGTGTGACAGGCTATAACTATGGCTACACCTTC. Protein: CASSVTGYNYGYTF.